The rows below give T cell receptor beta chains drawn from one sample of a study of T cells in Graves' hyperthyroidism and ophthalmopathy. MiXCR, run by TCRdb on the multiplex PCR reads, gives a single entry per CDR3 protein. The sample records roughly 200,000 distinct CDR3 sequences, around 20% being singletons. Sequencing was carried out using blood. The receptors were sampled from a man in his forties or fifties with Graves' hyperthyroidism. Each CDR3 is given with its conserved first and last residue. D genes are given only for firm matches. Clone size is stated in some rows and not others, as once, few, many or a class when expanded.

CDR3aa,CDR3nt,abundance,d_gene,v_gene,j_gene
CASSLVQVGSETQYF,TGTGCCAGCAGCTTAGTACAGGTTGGGTCGGAGACCCAGTACTTC,many,NA,TRBV7-9,TRBJ2-5
CASRHGETQYF,TGTGCCAGCAGACACGGGGAGACCCAGTACTTC,many,NA,TRBV6-2/TRBV6-3,TRBJ2-5
CASSPGTGGPEQFF,TGTGCCAGCAGCCCCGGGACAGGAGGCCCTGAGCAGTTCTTC,many,TRBD1,TRBV5-6,TRBJ2-1
CASSATGKGNTEAFF,TGTGCCAGCAGCGCGACAGGGAAGGGGAACACTGAAGCTTTCTTT,NA,TRBD1,TRBV7-2,TRBJ1-1
CASSEQGRRNTIYF,TGTGCCAGCAGTGAGCAGGGCAGGCGAAACACCATATATTTT,many,NA,TRBV2,TRBJ1-3
CASSLGGRGSNTEAFF,TGTGCCAGCAGCTTGGGGGGCCGGGGGTCGAACACTGAAGCTTTCTTT,many,NA,TRBV5-5,TRBJ1-1
CSVGPSGSSGANVLTF,TGCAGCGTCGGACCTAGCGGCAGCTCTGGGGCCAACGTCCTGACTTTC,many,TRBD2,TRBV29-1,TRBJ2-6
CASRTSADTQYF,TGTGCCAGCAGAACCTCGGCAGATACGCAGTATTTT,many,NA,TRBV7-2,TRBJ2-3
CASSSTSGTDTQYF,TGCGCCAGCAGCTCGACTAGCGGAACAGATACGCAGTATTTT,NA,TRBD2,TRBV5-1,TRBJ2-3
CASSSMGGEEKLFF,TGTGCCAGCAGCTCCATGGGGGGGGAAGAAAAACTGTTTTTT,many,NA,TRBV7-9,TRBJ1-4
CASSLALPQGTNEQFF,TGTGCCAGCAGCTTAGCCCTACCACAGGGGACGAATGAGCAGTTCTTC,many,TRBD1,TRBV13,TRBJ2-1
CASSRAGGITEAFF,TGTGCCAGCAGCCGGGCAGGGGGCATCACTGAAGCTTTCTTT,many,TRBD1,TRBV3-1,TRBJ1-1
CASSRTAAYEQYF,TGTGCCAGCAGCAGGACCGCAGCCTACGAGCAGTACTTC,many,NA,TRBV3-1,TRBJ2-7
CASSLQRPRGPKTEELFF,TGTGCCAGCAGCCTACAGCGACCCCGGGGACCCAAAACCGAGGAGCTGTTTTTT,few,NA,TRBV7-9,TRBJ2-2
CASSLGETGRFETQYF,TGTGCCAGCAGCTTGGGGGAAACAGGGAGGTTCGAGACCCAGTACTTC,many,NA,TRBV7-3,TRBJ2-5
CASSLAGGDQPQHF,TGTGCCAGCAGCCTCGCCGGGGGGGATCAGCCCCAGCATTTT,few,NA,TRBV28,TRBJ1-5
CASGPGADIQYF,TGTGCCAGCGGCCCCGGGGCGGACATTCAGTACTTC,NA,NA,TRBV4-2,TRBJ2-4
CASSSSGGPGDTQYF,TGTGCCAGCAGCTCAAGCGGGGGGCCGGGGGATACGCAGTATTTT,NA,TRBD2,TRBV7-2,TRBJ2-3
CASSSPRTATAYEQYF,TGTGCCAGCAGTTCCCCGAGGACAGCGACTGCCTACGAGCAGTACTTC,many,NA,TRBV28,TRBJ2-7
CASSSNAGRPGNTIYF,TGTGCCAGCAGCTCAAATGCAGGGAGACCTGGAAACACCATATATTTT,NA,NA,TRBV7-2,TRBJ1-3
CSASLNEQFF,TGCAGTGCTAGCCTCAATGAGCAGTTCTTC,NA,NA,TRBV20-1,TRBJ2-1
CASSLSGGLNEQFF,TGTGCCAGCAGCTTAAGCGGGGGGTTGAATGAGCAGTTCTTC,many,TRBD2,TRBV7-3,TRBJ2-1
CASSSPVGRAGGYEQYF,TGTGCCAGCAGTTCCCCGGTGGGACGGGCCGGAGGGTACGAGCAGTACTTC,many,NA,TRBV27,TRBJ2-7
CASSVQMNQPQHF,TGTGCCAGCAGTGTACAGATGAATCAGCCCCAGCATTTT,few,NA,TRBV6-1,TRBJ1-5
CASSLEAGGPNEQFF,TGTGCCAGCAGCTTAGAGGCGGGAGGGCCGAATGAGCAGTTCTTC,NA,TRBD2,TRBV9,TRBJ2-1
CATSTGRGTDTQYF,TGTGCCACCAGTACAGGGAGGGGGACAGATACGCAGTATTTT,many,NA,TRBV24-1,TRBJ2-3
CASSPTPQGNEQSF,TGTGCCAGCAGTCCTACCCCGCAGGGGAATGAGCAGTCCTTC,few,NA,TRBV6-1,TRBJ2-1
CAISDGTGGYEQYF,TGTGCCATCAGTGATGGGACAGGGGGCTACGAGCAGTACTTC,many,TRBD1,TRBV10-3,TRBJ2-7
CASSLSGYTRYNEQFF,TGTGCCAGCAGCTTGTCGGGTTACACAAGGTACAATGAGCAGTTCTTC,many,NA,TRBV11-3,TRBJ2-1
CASSSDRVGSSYNSPLHF,TGTGCCAGCAGCTCGGACAGGGTGGGGAGCTCCTATAATTCACCCCTCCACTTT,many,TRBD1,TRBV7-6,TRBJ1-6
CASMKLSGGYEQYF,TGTGCCAGCATGAAATTGTCAGGGGGGTACGAGCAGTACTTC,NA,NA,TRBV2,TRBJ2-7